These 7 T cell receptor beta chains were all obtained from the same sample, sequenced in a study of shared clonotypes between healthy human individuals. TCRdb's table, derived via immunoSEQ multiplex PCR, lists solely in-frame clones and lacks some. The table includes about 1 million clones, about 75% detected once. Sequenced: memory CD4+ T cells sorted from blood. The subset is: CD45RA-negative fraction. These receptors came from a man younger than 30 in good health.

The chain joins TRBV19 to TRBJ2-3; D possibly corresponds to TRBD2 (5 bases). Trimming cost V 8 bases and J 2 bases, with 14 bases left between them. The CDR3 is 14 residues long. The germline gives CDR1 LNHDA, CDR2 SQIVND (reference sequence). For the CDR3, the DNA is TGTGCCAGTTCCAGACGAGGGCTCACAGATACGCAGTATTTT. Protein: CASSRRGLTDTQYF.

V usage is TRBV11-2 and J usage is TRBJ2-2; maybe TRBD2 (6 bases). V gave up 6 bases and J gave up 4 bases, with 21 bases separating them. Germline-derived CDR1 and CDR2 are SGHAT and FQNNGV. The CDR3 runs 17 residues. The CDR3 sequence is CASRSTRGPGFTGELFF. CDR3 sequence (DNA): TGTGCCAGCAGGTCGACTAGGGGCCCTGGGTTCACCGGGGAGCTGTTTTTT.

This clone came up once. V gene TRBV6-1 combines with J gene TRBJ1-1, with no clear D. The CDR3 has 16 amino acids. Germline V lookup: CDR1 MNHNS, CDR2 SASEGT. The germline V and J ends were trimmed by 2 bases and 1 base, with 14 bases remaining between them. CDR3 region: CASSELGKGGNTEAFF. CDR3 nucleotide sequence: TGTGCCAGCAGTGAATTAGGGAAGGGCGGGAACACTGAAGCTTTCTTT.

This sequence joins TRBV28 and TRBJ1-5, with D hard to call. Deletions cut 3 bases from V and 2 bases from J, with 11 bases between. Looked up from germline, CDR1 is MDHEN and CDR2 is SYDVKM. This CDR3 is 15 amino acids long. CDR3 nucleotide sequence: TGTGCCAGCAGTTTCCCCGGGGAGGGCAATCAGCCCCAGCATTTT. It codes for CASSFPGEGNQPQHF.

This clone was seen many times. The J gene is TRBJ2-7, the V gene TRBV5-6, with D perhaps TRBD1 (6 bases). Per the germline V gene, CDR1 is SGHDT and CDR2 is YYEEEE. The CDR3 sequence is 14 residues long. Deletions cut 3 bases from V and 2 bases from J, with 12 bases between. CDR3 region: CASSSYGTTYEQYF. The CDR3 region has the DNA TGTGCCAGCAGCTCCTACGGGACAACCTACGAGCAGTACTTC.

In this sample, this clone turned up a few times. The CDR3 region is CASRVDSTQETQYF. CDR3 DNA sequence: TGTGCCAGCAGGGTTGACTCGACCCAAGAGACCCAGTACTTC. The chain recombines TRBV5-4 with TRBJ2-5; D is unclear. The length of the CDR3 is 14 residues. Germline V gene data show CDR1 as SGHNT and CDR2 as YYREEE (reference sequence). V was cut by 5 bases and J by 1 base, with 12 bases left in between.

The chain has TRBV2 and TRBJ2-2; perhaps TRBD1 as D (5 bases). The CDR3 extends over 13 amino acids. The V gene lost 6 bases and the J gene lost 8 bases, with 13 bases spanning the gap. The germline CDR1 and CDR2 sequences are SNHLY and FYNNEI. In nucleotides, the CDR3 is TGTGCCAGCAGCTACGTACAGGCGGGGGAGCTGTTTTTT. This translates into CASSYVQAGELFF.